A single sample is the source of the 3 T cell receptor beta chains below, sequenced in a study of early stage breast cancer tumors. TCRdb's table, derived via immunoSEQ multiplex PCR, lists solely in-frame clones and lacks some. In the table there are about 70,000 clones, 65% to 85% of which are singletons. The material sequenced was blood. The source is a person aged 40-50 years with breast cancer.

The rearrangement links TRBV10-1 to TRBJ2-1; 8 bases map to TRBD2. V lost 0 bases, J lost 8 bases, and 6 bases stayed unmatched. This CDR3 is 15 amino acids long. Germline V gives CDR1 WNHNN, CDR2 SYGVQD (reference sequence). The CDR3 loop is CASSESLAGKDEQFF. The CDR3 DNA reads TGCGCCAGCAGTGAGTCCCTAGCGGGTAAAGATGAGCAGTTCTTC.

DNA of the CDR3: TGCGCCAGCAGCTTACAGGGCACCTATGGCTACACCTTC. As protein: CASSLQGTYGYTF. V is TRBV5-1 and J is TRBJ1-2; possible D gene TRBD1, 6 bases. In germline, CDR1 is SGHRS, CDR2 YFSETQ. The CDR3 is made up of 13 amino acids. V gave up 2 bases and J gave up 4 bases, with 9 bases separating them.

This chain connects TRBV6-4 to TRBJ2-1; 15 nucleotides align to TRBD2. The CDR3 has 15 residues. Germline V CDR1 and CDR2: MRHNA, SNTAGT. V trimming: 6 bases; J trimming: 6 bases; junction bases outside the gene matches: 3. This CDR3 is CASSPGLAGGNEQFF. The CDR3 DNA follows: TGTGCCAGCAGCCCGGGACTAGCGGGAGGCAATGAGCAGTTCTTC.